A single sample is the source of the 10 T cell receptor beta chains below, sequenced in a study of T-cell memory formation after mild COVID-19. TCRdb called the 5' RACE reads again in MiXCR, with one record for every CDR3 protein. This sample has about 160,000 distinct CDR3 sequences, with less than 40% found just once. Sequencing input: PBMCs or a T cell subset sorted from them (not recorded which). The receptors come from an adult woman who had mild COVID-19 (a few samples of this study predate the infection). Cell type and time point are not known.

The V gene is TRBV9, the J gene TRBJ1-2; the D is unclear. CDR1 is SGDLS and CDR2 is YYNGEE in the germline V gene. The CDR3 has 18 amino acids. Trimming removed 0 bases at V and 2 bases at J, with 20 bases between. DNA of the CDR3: TGTGCCAGCAGCGTAGTTCCCGGAGGTACCGGGGTGAACTATGGCTACACCTTC. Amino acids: CASSVVPGGTGVNYGYTF.

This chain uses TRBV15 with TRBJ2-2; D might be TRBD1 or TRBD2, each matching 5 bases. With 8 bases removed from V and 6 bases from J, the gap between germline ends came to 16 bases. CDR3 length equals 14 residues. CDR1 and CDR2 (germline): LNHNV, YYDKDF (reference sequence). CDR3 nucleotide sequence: TGTGCCACCGCTTCCGGGGCATCCCCCGGGGAGCTGTTTTTT. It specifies CATASGASPGELFF.

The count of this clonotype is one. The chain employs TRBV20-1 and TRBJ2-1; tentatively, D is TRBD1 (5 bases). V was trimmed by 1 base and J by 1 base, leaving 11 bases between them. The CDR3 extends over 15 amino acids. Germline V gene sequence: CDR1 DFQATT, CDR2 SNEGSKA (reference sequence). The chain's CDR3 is CSARGVRASYNEQFF. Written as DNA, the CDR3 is TGCAGTGCTAGAGGGGTCAGGGCTTCCTACAATGAGCAGTTCTTC.

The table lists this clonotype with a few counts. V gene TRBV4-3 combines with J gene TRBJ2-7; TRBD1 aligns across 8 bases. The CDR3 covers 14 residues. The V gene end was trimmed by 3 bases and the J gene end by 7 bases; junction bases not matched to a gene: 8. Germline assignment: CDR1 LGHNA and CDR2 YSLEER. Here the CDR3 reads CASSHQTGVEEQYF. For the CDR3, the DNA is TGCGCCAGCAGCCATCAGACAGGGGTTGAGGAGCAGTACTTC.

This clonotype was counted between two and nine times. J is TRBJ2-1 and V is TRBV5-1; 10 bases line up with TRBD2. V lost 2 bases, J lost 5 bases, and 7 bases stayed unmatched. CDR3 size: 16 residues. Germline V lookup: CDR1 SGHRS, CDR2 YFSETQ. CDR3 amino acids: CASSFIPGLADNEQFF. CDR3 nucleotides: TGCGCCAGCAGCTTTATACCTGGACTAGCGGACAATGAGCAGTTCTTC.

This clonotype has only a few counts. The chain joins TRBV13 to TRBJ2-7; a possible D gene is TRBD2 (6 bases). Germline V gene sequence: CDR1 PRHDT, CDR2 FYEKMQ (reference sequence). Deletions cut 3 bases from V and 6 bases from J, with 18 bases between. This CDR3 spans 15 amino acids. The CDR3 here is CASSFGLGRRSEQYF. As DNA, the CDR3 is TGTGCCAGCAGCTTCGGTCTTGGGAGGAGGTCCGAGCAGTACTTC.

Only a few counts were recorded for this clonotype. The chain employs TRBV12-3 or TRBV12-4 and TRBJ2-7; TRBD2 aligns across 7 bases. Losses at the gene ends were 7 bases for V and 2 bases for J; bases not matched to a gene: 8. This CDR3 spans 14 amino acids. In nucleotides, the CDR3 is TGTGCCAGCAACTTCGGACTAGACGCCTACGAGCAGTACTTC. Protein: CASNFGLDAYEQYF.

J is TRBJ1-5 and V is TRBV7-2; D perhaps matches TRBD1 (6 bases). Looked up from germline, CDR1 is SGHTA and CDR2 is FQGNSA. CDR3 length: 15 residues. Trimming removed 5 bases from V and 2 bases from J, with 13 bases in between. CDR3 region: CASSPMAGGNQPQHF. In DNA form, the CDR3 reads TGTGCCAGCAGCCCCATGGCAGGGGGCAATCAGCCCCAGCATTTT. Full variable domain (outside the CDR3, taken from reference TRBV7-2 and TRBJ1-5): GAGVSQSPSNKVTEKGKDVELRCDPISGHTALYWYRQSLGQGLEFLIYFQGNSAPDKSGLPSDRFSAERTGGSVSTLTIQRTQQEDSAVYLCASSPMAGGNQPQHFGDGTRLSIL.

The DNA of the CDR3 is TGTGCCAGCAGCGTACAGGGTCGACAGTTCCCCCAAGAGACCCAGTACTTC. This sequence encodes CASSVQGRQFPQETQYF. The chain employs TRBV9 and TRBJ2-5; TRBD1 is a possible D gene (5 bases). V lost 1 base to trimming and J lost 1 base, with 17 bases between them. From germline, CDR1 is SGDLS and CDR2 YYNGEE. The CDR3 length is 17 residues.

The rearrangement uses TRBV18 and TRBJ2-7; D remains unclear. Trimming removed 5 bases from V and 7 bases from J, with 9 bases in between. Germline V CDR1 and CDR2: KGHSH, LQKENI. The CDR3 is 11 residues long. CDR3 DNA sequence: TGTGCCAGCTCAATCGGACGAGAGCAGTACTTC. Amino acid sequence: CASSIGREQYF. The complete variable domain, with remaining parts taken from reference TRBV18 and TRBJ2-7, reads NAGVMQNPRHLVRRRGQEARLRCSPMKGHSHVYWYRQLPEEGLKFMVYLQKENIIDESGMPKERFSAEFPKEGPSILRIQQVVRGDSAAYFCASSIGREQYFGPGTRLTVT.